This TCR beta chain was captured in a study of cytomegalovirus exposure and HLA in healthy donors. PCR used 60 Vbeta primers and 13 Jbeta primers. Sequencing was performed with immunoSEQ multiplex PCR; in TCRdb, only in-frame clones are kept and a portion is missing. The repertoire holds some 220,000 clones, with 80% to 90% as singletons. Trimming took 4 bases from V and 9 from J; bases not matched to a gene: 10. This CDR3 comprises 14 residues. CDR1 is MGHRA, CDR2 YSYEKL, per germline. Sequencing was carried out using PBMCs. The rearrangement joins TRBV4-1 to TRBJ2-5; TRBD2 matches 8 bases. The source of this sequence is a girl aged 2 to 10 in good health and CMV-seronegative. CDR3 nucleotide sequence: TGCGCCAGCAGCCCGCGGGGGGCGGGGAGGGCCCAGTACTTC. Its translation: CASSPRGAGRAQYF.